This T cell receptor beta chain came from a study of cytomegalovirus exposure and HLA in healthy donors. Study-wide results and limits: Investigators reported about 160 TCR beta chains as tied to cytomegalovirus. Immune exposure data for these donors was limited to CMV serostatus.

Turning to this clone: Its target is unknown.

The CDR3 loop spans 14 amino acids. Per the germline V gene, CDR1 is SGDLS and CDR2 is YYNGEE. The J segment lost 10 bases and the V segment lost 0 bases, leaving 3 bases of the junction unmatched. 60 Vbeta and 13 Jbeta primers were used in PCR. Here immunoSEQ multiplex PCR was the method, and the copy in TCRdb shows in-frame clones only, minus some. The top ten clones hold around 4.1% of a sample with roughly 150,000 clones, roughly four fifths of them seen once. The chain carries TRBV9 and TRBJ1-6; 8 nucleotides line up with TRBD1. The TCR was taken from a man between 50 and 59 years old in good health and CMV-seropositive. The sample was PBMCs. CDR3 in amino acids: CASSVAPGGSPLHF. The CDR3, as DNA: TGTGCCAGCAGCGTAGCTCCAGGGGGCTCACCCCTCCACTTT.